What follows are 21 T cell receptor beta chains derived from one specimen sequenced in a study of blood T cell repertoires in COVID-19. The protocol was immunoSEQ multiplex PCR, while the TCRdb copy is restricted to in-frame clones and leaves out a portion. The data show fewer than 250,000 clones, approximately 84% seen once. The sequencing sample was made of peripheral blood. These receptors were obtained from a man aged 50 to 59 with acute or convalescent COVID-19.

The chain employs TRBV18 and TRBJ1-5, with D unresolved. Trimming shortened V by 1 base and J by 0 bases, and 10 bases separated the two germline ends. CDR1 KGHSH and CDR2 LQKENI come from the germline V gene. The CDR3 contains 16 residues. In DNA form, the CDR3 reads TGTGCCAGCTCACCACGGGCAATGCTTAGCAATCAGCCCCAGCATTTT. As protein: CASSPRAMLSNQPQHF.

The rearrangement uses TRBV6-6 and TRBJ2-7; TRBD1 matches at 9 bases. Germline CDR1 MNHNY, CDR2 SVGAGI (reference sequence). The CDR3 is 15 residues long. V lost 1 base to trimming and J lost 9 bases; unmatched junction nucleotides: 10. Here the CDR3 DNA reads TGTGCCAGCAGTTACTTCGGGACAGGGAATATCGGGCAGTACTTC. Amino acid sequence: CASSYFGTGNIGQYF.

The rearrangement links TRBV7-6 to TRBJ2-1, with D uncertain. The V gene lost 5 bases and the J gene lost 0 bases, with 20 bases spanning the gap. Germline CDR1 reads SGHVS; CDR2 reads FNYEAQ. The CDR3 contains 18 residues. The DNA for the CDR3 is TGTGCCAGCAGCCTAACCGTATCTCTGCGTAGCTCCTACAATGAGCAGTTCTTC. It is translated as CASSLTVSLRSSYNEQFF.

The chain recombines TRBV7-3 with TRBJ2-7; D gene uncertain. CDR3 length: 13 residues. CDR1 and CDR2 from the germline V gene are SGHTA and FQGTGA. V was cut by 5 bases and J by 0 bases, with 8 bases left in between. This CDR3 is CASSPSGSYEQYF. The CDR3 DNA reads TGTGCCAGCAGCCCTTCGGGCTCCTACGAGCAGTACTTC.

The genes are TRBV4-1 and TRBJ2-1, with D possibly matching TRBD1 (6 bases). CDR1 is MGHRA, CDR2 YSYEKL, per germline. V shed 4 bases and J shed 12 bases, with 19 bases lying between them. The CDR3 spans 14 residues. The CDR3 region is CASSRSPTGEGQFF. In DNA form, the CDR3 reads TGCGCCAGCAGCCGATCCCCGACAGGCGAGGGGCAGTTCTTC.

This clone has just one count. The J gene is TRBJ1-2, the V gene TRBV15; unclear D gene. The CDR3 has 16 amino acids. The germline gives CDR1 LNHNV, CDR2 YYDKDF (reference sequence). Trimming removed 0 bases at V and 7 bases at J, with 18 bases between. The CDR3 DNA follows: TGTGCCACCAGCAGAGATCCCAGTACAGTAGAAGGTGGCTACACCTTC. Amino acids: CATSRDPSTVEGGYTF.

The chain combines TRBV28 with TRBJ2-5, with 9 bases fitting TRBD1. CDR1 and CDR2 (germline): MDHEN, SYDVKM. J lost 4 bases, V lost 6 bases, and 6 bases had no gene match. The CDR3 contains 14 residues. The CDR3 protein is CASRGQGGGETQYF. The CDR3 DNA is TGTGCCAGCAGGGGACAGGGAGGAGGAGAGACCCAGTACTTC.

The rearrangement links TRBV6-5 to TRBJ1-2, with 7 positions matching TRBD1. V shed 7 bases, J shed 7 bases, and the junction held 6 bases outside the gene matches. The CDR3 runs 12 residues. Germline V CDR1 and CDR2: MNHEY, SVGAGI. CDR3 in amino acids: CASTRGATGYTF. CDR3 nucleotides: TGTGCCAGCACCAGGGGGGCTACTGGCTACACCTTC.

The gene calls are TRBV25-1 and TRBJ2-7; TRBD2 agrees at 7 bases. V was clipped by 7 bases and J by 2 bases; unmatched bases: 5. The CDR3 has 13 amino acids. Germline lookup yields CDR1 MGHDK and CDR2 SYGVNS. The CDR3, as DNA: TGTGCCAGCAAAGGGGCGGGGGCCTACGAGCAGTACTTC. It codes for CASKGAGAYEQYF.

V and J are TRBV28 and TRBJ2-5; D perhaps matches TRBD1 (6 bases). This CDR3 has 13 amino acids. V was cut by 8 bases and J by 1 base, with 11 bases left in between. CDR1 is MDHEN and CDR2 is SYDVKM in the germline V gene. The CDR3 DNA reads TGTGCCAGCCTACAGGGATCCCAAGAGACCCAGTACTTC. Protein: CASLQGSQETQYF.

Comment on this clone: Other DNA sequences within the sample encode an identical CDR3. The rearrangement uses TRBV9 and TRBJ1-2, with TRBD1 matching over 9 bases. V lost 0 bases and J lost 2; bases outside the gene matches: 2. CDR1 is SGDLS and CDR2 is YYNGEE in the germline V gene. CDR3 length: 15 amino acids. The CDR3 DNA reads as TGTGCCAGCAGCGTAGAGGACAGGGGCAACTATGGCTACACCTTC. It specifies CASSVEDRGNYGYTF.

J is TRBJ1-3 and V is TRBV19, with D perhaps TRBD1 (6 bases). The length of the CDR3 is 14 residues. The V gene's germline CDR1 is LNHDA and CDR2 SQIVND (reference sequence). V lost 6 bases and J lost 4, with 13 bases in between. The CDR3 DNA reads TGTGCCAGTAGATACAGGGAGTCCGGAAACACCATATATTTT. It specifies CASRYRESGNTIYF.

This clone came up once. This rearrangement joins TRBV21-1 to TRBJ1-2; the table names TRBD1, a call not compared with the DNA. TRBV21-1 constitutes a pseudogene. This CDR3 has 14 amino acids. CDR3 sequence: CASSLPNTGDGYTF. CDR3 coding DNA: TGTGCCAGCAGCCTCCCAAACACAGGGGATGGCTACACCTTC.

This rearrangement joins TRBV7-9 to TRBJ1-2; weak D call: TRBD1 (6 bases). Germline CDR1 is SEHNR and CDR2 is FQNEAQ (reference sequence). This CDR3 is built from 15 residues. V dropped 1 base and J dropped 4 bases, with 13 bases sitting between them. The CDR3 DNA is TGTGCCAGCAGCTTAGGGGGGCCCCTCCTCTATGGCTACACCTTC. Translation gives CASSLGGPLLYGYTF. Based on the CDR3 plus reference TRBV7-9 and TRBJ1-2, the full variable domain is DTGVSQNPRHKITKRGQNVTFRCDPISEHNRLYWYRQTLGQGPEFLTYFQNEAQLEKSRLLSDRFSAERPKGSFSTLEIQRTEQGDSAMYLCASSLGGPLLYGYTFGSGTRLTVV.

The chain employs TRBV30 and TRBJ2-7; maybe TRBD2 (7 bases). Germline V lookup: CDR1 GTSNPN, CDR2 SVGIG (reference sequence). The germline V and J ends were trimmed by 4 bases and 4 bases, with 14 bases remaining between them. This CDR3 has 13 residues. The DNA for the CDR3 is TGTGCCTGGAAGGGGGGGGGCGAATACGAGCAGTACTTC. Translating gives CAWKGGGEYEQYF.

The chain recombines TRBV4-1 with TRBJ2-2; TRBD2 might be the D (6 bases). Trimming removed 1 base from V and 6 bases from J, with 18 bases in between. This CDR3 region has 17 residues. Germline loops: CDR1 MGHRA, CDR2 YSYEKL. In DNA, the CDR3 is TGCGCCAGCAGCCAAGTGGACCTGGGACTGGTTGCCGGGGAGCTGTTTTTT. Translation: CASSQVDLGLVAGELFF.

J is TRBJ1-2 and V is TRBV11-3, with 9 bases that match TRBD1. This CDR3 comprises 14 residues. The V and J ends lost 5 bases and 8 bases, in that order; junction bases with no gene match: 9. Germline assignment: CDR1 SGHNT and CDR2 YENEEA. In nucleotides, the CDR3 is TGTGCCAGCAGCGTTCGGGACAGGGCGTTGGGCTACACCTTC. It specifies CASSVRDRALGYTF.

This clone turned up a few times. The chain combines TRBV2 with TRBJ1-4, with D unclear. The germline V and J ends were trimmed by 5 bases and 0 bases, with 10 bases remaining between them. The CDR3 contains 15 residues. The V gene's germline CDR1 is SNHLY and CDR2 FYNNEI. The CDR3 coding sequence is TGTGCCAGCAGTCGGCGGGCTGCAACTAATGAAAAACTGTTTTTT. Amino acid sequence: CASSRRAATNEKLFF.

This clone was recorded a few times. The rearrangement uses TRBV18 and TRBJ1-2; TRBD1 agrees at 8 bases. V was pared by 3 bases and J by 4 bases, with 10 bases of the junction left unmatched. Germline CDR1 and CDR2: KGHSH and LQKENI. The CDR3 totals 16 residues. CDR3 nucleotides: TGTGCCAGCTCACCCCAGGGTACAGGGGGTGCCTATGGCTACACCTTC. This translates into CASSPQGTGGAYGYTF.

In regard to this clone: This CDR3 is also generated by other DNA sequences in the sample. This chain links TRBV6-5 with TRBJ1-2; D perhaps matches TRBD1 (5 bases). The germline V gene has CDR1 MNHEY and CDR2 SVGAGI. This CDR3 region has 13 residues. Trimming left V 0 bases short and J 8 bases short, with 10 bases between. CDR3 sequence (DNA): TGTGCCAGCAGTTACTCCGGGGGTGGCGGCTACACCTTC. Protein sequence: CASSYSGGGGYTF.

V and J are TRBV25-1 and TRBJ2-3; no firm D call. Trimming cost V 4 bases and J 2 bases, with 13 bases left between them. The CDR3 consists of 15 residues. The germline gives CDR1 MGHDK, CDR2 SYGVNS. CDR3 in amino acids: CASSAGPSPTDTQYF. The CDR3 nucleotides are TGTGCCAGCAGTGCGGGTCCCTCCCCCACAGATACGCAGTATTTT.